This TCR beta chain appears in the sequencing data of a study of vaccination and CD4 T cells after COVID-19. Study background: Post-diagnosis, post-COVID samples were collected after a median about 100 days, ranging 35 to 161.

There are 13 residues in the CDR3. Germline V gene sequence: CDR1 DFQATT, CDR2 SNEGSKA (reference sequence). V dropped 3 bases and J dropped 4 bases, with 12 bases sitting between them. Findings of the study overall: Convalescent patients had 304 of 307 vaccine-specific clones showing spike mono-reactivity.

Cultured CD4+ T cell DNA was sequenced using the Oncomine TCR Beta short-read assay. Via MiXCR, TCRdb re-called the PCR reads, giving one row per CDR3 protein. The top ten clones hold 8% to 13% of a sample with more than 15,000 distinct CDR3 sequences, more than 55% of them seen once. Sample treatment: approximately 10-day PBMC culture with coronavirus spike peptide pools or control peptides (ViraFEST assay). As to this clonotype: What it binds is unknown.

The rearrangement joins TRBV20-1 to TRBJ1-2; D not certain. The receptor was derived from a human donor who had recovered from COVID-19. The sequencing input was CD4+ T cells from blood, cultured in vitro. For the CDR3, the DNA is TGCAGTGCTAGGGAGCAAGGAGGCTATGGCTACACCTTC. It translates to CSAREQGGYGYTF.